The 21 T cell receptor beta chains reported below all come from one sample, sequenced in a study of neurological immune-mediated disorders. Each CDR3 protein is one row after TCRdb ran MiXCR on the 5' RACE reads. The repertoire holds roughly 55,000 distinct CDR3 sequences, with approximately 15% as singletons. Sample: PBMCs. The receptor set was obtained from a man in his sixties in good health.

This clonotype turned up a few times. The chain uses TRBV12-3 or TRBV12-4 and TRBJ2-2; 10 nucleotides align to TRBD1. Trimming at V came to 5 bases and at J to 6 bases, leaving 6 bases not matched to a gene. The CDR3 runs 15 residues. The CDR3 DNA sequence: TGTGCCAGCAGTCTAAGAGGACAGGGGGCCGGGGAGCTGTTTTTT. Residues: CASSLRGQGAGELFF.

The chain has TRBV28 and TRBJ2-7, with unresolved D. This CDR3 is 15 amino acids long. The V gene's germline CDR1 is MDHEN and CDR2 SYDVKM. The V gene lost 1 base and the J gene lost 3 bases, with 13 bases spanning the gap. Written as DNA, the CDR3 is TGTGCCAGCAGTTTATCCGGCAGCCCATACTACGAGCAGTACTTC. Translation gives CASSLSGSPYYEQYF.

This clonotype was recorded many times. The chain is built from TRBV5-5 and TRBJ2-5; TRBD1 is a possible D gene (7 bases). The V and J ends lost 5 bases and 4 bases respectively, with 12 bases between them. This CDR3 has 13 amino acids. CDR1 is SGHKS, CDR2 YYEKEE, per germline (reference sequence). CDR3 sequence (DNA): TGTGCCAGCAGTTCAGGGGGAGGAGAGACCCAGTACTTC. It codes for CASSSGGGETQYF.

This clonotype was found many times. The CDR3 nucleotides read TGTGCCAGCAGCTTAGGAAGGTCGTCCTACGAGCAGTACTTC. Translation gives CASSLGRSSYEQYF. This chain links TRBV7-2 with TRBJ2-7; D is unclear. The V and J ends lost 1 base and 1 base respectively, with 8 bases between them. The length of the CDR3 is 14 residues. CDR1 is SGHTA, CDR2 FQGNSA, per germline.

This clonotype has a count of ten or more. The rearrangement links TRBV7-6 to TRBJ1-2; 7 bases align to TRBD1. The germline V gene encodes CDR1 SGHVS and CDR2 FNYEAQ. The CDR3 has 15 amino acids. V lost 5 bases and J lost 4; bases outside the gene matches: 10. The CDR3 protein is CASSLDYRGSYGYTF. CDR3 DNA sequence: TGTGCCAGCAGCCTAGATTACAGGGGTAGCTATGGCTACACCTTC.

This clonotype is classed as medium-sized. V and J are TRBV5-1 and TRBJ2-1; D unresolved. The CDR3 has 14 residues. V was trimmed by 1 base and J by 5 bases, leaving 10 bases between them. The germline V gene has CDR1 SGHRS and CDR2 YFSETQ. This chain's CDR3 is CASSLFSANNEQFF. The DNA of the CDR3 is TGCGCCAGCAGCTTGTTCAGCGCCAACAATGAGCAGTTCTTC.

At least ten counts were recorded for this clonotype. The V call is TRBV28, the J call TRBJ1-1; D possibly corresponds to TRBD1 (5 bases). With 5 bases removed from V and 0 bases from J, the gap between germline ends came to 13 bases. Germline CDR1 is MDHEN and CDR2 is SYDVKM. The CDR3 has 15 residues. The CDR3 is CASSPAGGMNTEAFF. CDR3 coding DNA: TGTGCCAGCAGTCCCGCCGGGGGTATGAACACTGAAGCTTTCTTT.

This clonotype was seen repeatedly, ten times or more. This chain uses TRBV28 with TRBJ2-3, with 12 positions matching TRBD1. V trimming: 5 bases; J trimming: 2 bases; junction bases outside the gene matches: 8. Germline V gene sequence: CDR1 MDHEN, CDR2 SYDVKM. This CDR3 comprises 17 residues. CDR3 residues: CASSLPGQGANTDTQYF. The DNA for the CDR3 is TGTGCCAGCAGTCTCCCGGGACAGGGGGCCAACACAGATACGCAGTATTTT. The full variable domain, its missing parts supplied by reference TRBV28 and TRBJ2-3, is DVKVTQSSRYLVKRTGEKVFLECVQDMDHENMFWYRQDPGLGLRLIYFSYDVKMKEKGDIPEGYSVSREKKERFSLILESASTNQTSMYLCASSLPGQGANTDTQYFGPGTRLTVL.

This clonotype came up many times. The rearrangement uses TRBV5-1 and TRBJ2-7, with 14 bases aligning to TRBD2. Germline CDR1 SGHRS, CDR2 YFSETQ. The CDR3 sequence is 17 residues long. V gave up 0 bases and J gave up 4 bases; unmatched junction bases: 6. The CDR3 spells CASSLGQGLAGVYEQYF. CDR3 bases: TGCGCCAGCAGCTTGGGACAGGGACTAGCGGGAGTGTACGAGCAGTACTTC.

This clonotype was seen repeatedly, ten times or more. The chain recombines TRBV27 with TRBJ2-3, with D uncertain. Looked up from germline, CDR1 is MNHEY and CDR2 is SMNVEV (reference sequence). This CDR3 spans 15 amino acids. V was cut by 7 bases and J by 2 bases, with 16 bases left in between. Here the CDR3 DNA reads TGTGCCAGCACACCTAAAGGCAGGACCACAGATACGCAGTATTTT. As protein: CASTPKGRTTDTQYF.

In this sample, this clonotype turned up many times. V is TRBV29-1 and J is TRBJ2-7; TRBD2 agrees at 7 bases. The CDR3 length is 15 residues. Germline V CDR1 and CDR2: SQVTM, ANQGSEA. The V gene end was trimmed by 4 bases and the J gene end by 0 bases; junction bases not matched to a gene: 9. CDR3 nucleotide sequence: TGCAGCGTTGTCCTTAGCGGGCGGAGCTCCTACGAGCAGTACTTC. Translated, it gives CSVVLSGRSSYEQYF.

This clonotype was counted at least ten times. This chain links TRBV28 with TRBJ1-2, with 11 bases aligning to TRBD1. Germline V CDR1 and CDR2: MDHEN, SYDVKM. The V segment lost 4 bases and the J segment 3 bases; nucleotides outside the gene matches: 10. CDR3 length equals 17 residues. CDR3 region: CASSYRDRGAHYYGYTF. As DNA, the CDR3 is TGTGCCAGCAGTTACCGGGACAGGGGGGCCCATTACTATGGCTACACCTTC.

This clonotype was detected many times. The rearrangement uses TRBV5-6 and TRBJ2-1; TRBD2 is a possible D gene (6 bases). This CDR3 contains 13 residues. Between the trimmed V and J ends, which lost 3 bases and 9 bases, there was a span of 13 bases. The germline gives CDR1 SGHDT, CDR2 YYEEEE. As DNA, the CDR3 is TGTGCCAGCAGCTATTGGGAAGCGGGTGAGCAGTTCTTC. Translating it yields CASSYWEAGEQFF. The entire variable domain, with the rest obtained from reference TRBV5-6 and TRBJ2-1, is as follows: DAGVTQSPTHLIKTRGQQVTLRCSPKSGHDTVSWYQQALGQGPQFIFQYYEEEERQRGNFPDRFSGHQFPNYSSELNVNALLLGDSALYLCASSYWEAGEQFFGPGTRLTVL.

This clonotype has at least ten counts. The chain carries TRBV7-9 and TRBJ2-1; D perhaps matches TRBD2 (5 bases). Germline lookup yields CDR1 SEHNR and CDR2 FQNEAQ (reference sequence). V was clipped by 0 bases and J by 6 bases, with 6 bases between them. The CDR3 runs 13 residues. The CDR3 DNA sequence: TGTGCCAGCAGCTTAGCCACTAGCAATGAGCAGTTCTTC. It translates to CASSLATSNEQFF. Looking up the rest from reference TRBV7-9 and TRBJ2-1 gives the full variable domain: DTGVSQNPRHKITKRGQNVTFRCDPISEHNRLYWYRQTLGQGPEFLTYFQNEAQLEKSRLLSDRFSAERPKGSFSTLEIQRTEQGDSAMYLCASSLATSNEQFFGPGTRLTVL.

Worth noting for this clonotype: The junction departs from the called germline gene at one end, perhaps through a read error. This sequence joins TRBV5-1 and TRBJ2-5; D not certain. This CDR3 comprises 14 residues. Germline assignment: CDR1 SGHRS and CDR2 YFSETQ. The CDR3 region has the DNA TGCGCCAGCAGCTCGAAGGACGGTCAAGAGACCCAGAACTTC. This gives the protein CASSSKDGQETQNF.

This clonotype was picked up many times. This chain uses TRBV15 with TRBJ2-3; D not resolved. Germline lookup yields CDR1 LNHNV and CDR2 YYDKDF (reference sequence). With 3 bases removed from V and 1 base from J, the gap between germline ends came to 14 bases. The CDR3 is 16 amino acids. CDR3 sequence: CATSSRLDARTDTQYF. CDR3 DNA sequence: TGTGCCACCAGCAGCCGACTCGATGCGCGCACAGATACGCAGTATTTT.

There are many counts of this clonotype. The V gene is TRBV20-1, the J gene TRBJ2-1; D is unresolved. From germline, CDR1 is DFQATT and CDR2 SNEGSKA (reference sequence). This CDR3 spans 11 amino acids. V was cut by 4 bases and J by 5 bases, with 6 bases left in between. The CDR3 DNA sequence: TGCAGTGCTACGGCCGACAATGAGCAGTTCTTC. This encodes CSATADNEQFF.

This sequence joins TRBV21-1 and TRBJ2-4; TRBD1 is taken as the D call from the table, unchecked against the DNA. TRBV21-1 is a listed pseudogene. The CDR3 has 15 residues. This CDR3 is CASSTQTGGKNIQYF. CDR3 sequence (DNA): TGTGCCAGCAGCACTCAGACAGGGGGCAAAAACATTCAGTACTTC.

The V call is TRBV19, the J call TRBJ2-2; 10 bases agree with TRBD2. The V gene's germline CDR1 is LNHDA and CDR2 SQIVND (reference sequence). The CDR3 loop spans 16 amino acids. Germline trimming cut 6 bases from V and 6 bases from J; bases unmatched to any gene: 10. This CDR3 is CASRLRTSGFSGELFF. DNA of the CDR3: TGTGCCAGTAGACTCCGGACTAGCGGATTCTCCGGGGAGCTGTTTTTT.

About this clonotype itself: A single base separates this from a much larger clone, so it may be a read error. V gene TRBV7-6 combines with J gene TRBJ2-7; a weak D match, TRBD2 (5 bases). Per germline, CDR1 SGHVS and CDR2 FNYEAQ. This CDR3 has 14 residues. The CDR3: CVSSLGSGSYEQYF. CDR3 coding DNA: TGTGTCAGCAGCTTAGGCAGCGGCTCCTACGAGCAGTACTTC.

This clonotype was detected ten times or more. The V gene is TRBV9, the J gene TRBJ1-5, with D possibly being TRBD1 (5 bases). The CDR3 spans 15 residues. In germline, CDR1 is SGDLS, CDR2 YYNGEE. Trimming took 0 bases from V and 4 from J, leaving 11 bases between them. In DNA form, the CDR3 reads TGTGCCAGCAGCGTAGGCGGGGGACTAAATCAGCCCCAGCATTTT. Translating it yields CASSVGGGLNQPQHF.